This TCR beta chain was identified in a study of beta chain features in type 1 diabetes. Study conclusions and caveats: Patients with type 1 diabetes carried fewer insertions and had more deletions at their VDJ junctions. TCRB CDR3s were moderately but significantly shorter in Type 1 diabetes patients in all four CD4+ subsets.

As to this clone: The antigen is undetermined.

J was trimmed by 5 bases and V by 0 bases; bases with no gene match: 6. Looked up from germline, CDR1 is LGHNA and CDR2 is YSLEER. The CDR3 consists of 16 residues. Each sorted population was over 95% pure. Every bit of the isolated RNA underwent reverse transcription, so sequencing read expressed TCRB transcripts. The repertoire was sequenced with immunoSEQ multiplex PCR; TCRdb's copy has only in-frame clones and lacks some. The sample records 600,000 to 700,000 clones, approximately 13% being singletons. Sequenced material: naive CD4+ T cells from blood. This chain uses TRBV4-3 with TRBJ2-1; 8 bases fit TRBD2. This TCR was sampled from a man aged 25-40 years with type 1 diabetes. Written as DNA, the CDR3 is TGCGCCAGCAGCCAAGATGGCGGGGGGAGAAACAATGAGCAGTTCTTC. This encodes CASSQDGGGRNNEQFF.